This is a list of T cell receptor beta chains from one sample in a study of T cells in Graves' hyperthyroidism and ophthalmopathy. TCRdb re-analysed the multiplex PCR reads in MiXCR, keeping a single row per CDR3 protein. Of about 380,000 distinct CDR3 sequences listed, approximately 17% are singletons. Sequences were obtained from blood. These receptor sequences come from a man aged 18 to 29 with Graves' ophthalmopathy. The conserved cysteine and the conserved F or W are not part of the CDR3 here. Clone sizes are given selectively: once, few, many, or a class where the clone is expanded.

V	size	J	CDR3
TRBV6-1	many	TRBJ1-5	ASRGVGGRNQPQH
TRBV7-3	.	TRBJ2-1	ASSETGTSGGAWVF
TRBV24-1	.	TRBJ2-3	ATSDSTLVPTDTQY
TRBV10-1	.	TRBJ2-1	ASTGGAAGNEQF
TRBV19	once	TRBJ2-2	ASSIDRLTGELF
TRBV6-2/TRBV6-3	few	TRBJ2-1	ASSYLHNRGGTHNEQF
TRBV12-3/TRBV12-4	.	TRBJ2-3	ASSLRSDGTPTTQWY
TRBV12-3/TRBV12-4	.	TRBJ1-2	ASRRGRTNYGYT
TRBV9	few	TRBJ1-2	ASSVAGGNYGYT
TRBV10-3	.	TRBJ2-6	AISESQGPQNSGANVLT
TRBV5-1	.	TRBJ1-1	ASSLMDMNTEAF
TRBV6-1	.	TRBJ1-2	ASRRGSPSSYT
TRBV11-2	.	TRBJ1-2	ASSPRRETGLGGYT
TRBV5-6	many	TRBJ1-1	ASSLDRGTERNTEAF
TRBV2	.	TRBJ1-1	ASSAHRDRAATEAF
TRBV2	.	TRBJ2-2	ASSGWKGLAGGDTGELF
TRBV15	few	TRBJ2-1	ATSLTGRGGGNEQF
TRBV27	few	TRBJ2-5	ASSLRPTGTKETQY
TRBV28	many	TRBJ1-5	ASNEGQTHQPQH
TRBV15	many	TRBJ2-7	ATSGWDSLTYEQY
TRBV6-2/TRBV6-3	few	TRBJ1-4	ASSRGQDREKLF
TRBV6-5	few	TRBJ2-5	ASKLYQETQY
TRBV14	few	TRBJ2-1	ASSQDNRGQEQF
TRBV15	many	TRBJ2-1	ATSRGRTGYFDEQF
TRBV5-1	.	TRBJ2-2	ASKGGEITGELF
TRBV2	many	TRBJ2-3	ASSEESNPLTDTQY
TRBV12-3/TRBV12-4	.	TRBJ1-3	ASSGQGWNSGNTIY
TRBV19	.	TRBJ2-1	ANLGEQF
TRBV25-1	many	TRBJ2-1	ASSEFGLVRGVGSYNEQF
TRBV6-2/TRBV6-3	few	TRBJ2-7	ASSKGREVSYEQY
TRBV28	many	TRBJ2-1	ASSLPEGTASYNEQF
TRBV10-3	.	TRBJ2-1	ATQTGNNEQF
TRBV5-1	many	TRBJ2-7	ASSSGTSSHEQY
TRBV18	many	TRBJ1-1	ASSPRDTNTEAF
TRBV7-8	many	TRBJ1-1	ASSITGRANTEAF
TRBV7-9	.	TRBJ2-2	ASSLRGAGEPF
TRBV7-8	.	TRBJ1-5	ASAGGGQGFNQPQH
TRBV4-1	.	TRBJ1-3	ASSPQDGNTIY
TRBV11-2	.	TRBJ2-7	ASSHTGRLYEQY
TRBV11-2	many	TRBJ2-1	ASSLDGGDHNEQF
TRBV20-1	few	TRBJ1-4	SATGGQGWANEKLF